The 20 T cell receptor beta chains reported below all come from one sample, sequenced in a study of blood T cell repertoires in COVID-19 (dated by TCRdb to the early 2020s). Library preparation was by the immunoSEQ multiplex PCR assay. TCRdb holds this immuneACCESS table with in-frame rearrangements only. Some clones are missing; in checked studies, unresolved V genes explain under half, and the rest has no known cause. Within this sample are tens of thousands of clones, with around nine tenths of them counted one time only. Around 3.7% of the sample is held by the ten biggest clonotypes. The specimen sequenced was peripheral blood. These receptors were obtained from a woman in her 50s with COVID-19, enrolled during active disease.

The chain recombines TRBV28 with TRBJ1-2; maybe TRBD1 (6 bases). V was trimmed by 1 base and J by 8 bases, leaving 17 bases between them. The CDR3 contains 15 residues. Per germline, CDR1 MDHEN and CDR2 SYDVKM. CDR3 region: CASSLSYRGAEGYTF. In nucleotides, the CDR3 is TGTGCCAGCAGTTTATCCTATCGGGGGGCCGAAGGCTACACCTTC.

V usage is TRBV6-6 and J usage is TRBJ2-3, with 8 bases matching TRBD1. Germline V gives CDR1 MNHNY, CDR2 SVGAGI (reference sequence). Unmatched junction bases numbered 3, after V lost 6 bases and J lost 1 base. The CDR3 runs to 14 residues. CDR3 DNA sequence: TGTGCCAGCAGACCAGGGGGCGGCACAGATACGCAGTATTTT. This codes for CASRPGGGTDTQYF.

V gene TRBV4-1 combines with J gene TRBJ2-2; TRBD1 matches 12 bases. Trimming removed 3 bases from V and 7 bases from J; junction bases left unmatched: 9. In germline, CDR1 is MGHRA, CDR2 YSYEKL. The CDR3 totals 17 residues. The DNA of the CDR3 is TGCGCCAGCAGCCAGGAAGGGACAGGGGGCGCTCACGGGGAGCTGTTTTTT. This codes for CASSQEGTGGAHGELFF.

This chain connects TRBV7-9 to TRBJ2-2, with TRBD2 identical over 12 bases. Trimming cost V 5 bases and J 1 base; bases outside gene matches: 8. This CDR3 has 18 amino acids. Per germline, CDR1 SEHNR and CDR2 FQNEAQ (reference sequence). CDR3 DNA sequence: TGTGCCAGCAGCGGAGTTCGGACTAGCGGGAAGAACACCGGGGAGCTGTTTTTT. It is translated as CASSGVRTSGKNTGELFF.

J is TRBJ1-5 and V is TRBV12-3 or TRBV12-4; possibly TRBD1 for D (6 bases). The CDR3 covers 13 residues. V lost 5 bases, J lost 7 bases, and 12 bases lay in between. The CDR3 spells CASSATGYQPQHF. The CDR3 DNA sequence: TGTGCCAGCAGTGCAACAGGGTACCAGCCCCAGCATTTT.

The chain is built from TRBV6-5 and TRBJ1-5, with D hard to call. The CDR3 length is 12 residues. Looked up from germline, CDR1 is MNHEY and CDR2 is SVGAGI. Between the trimmed V and J ends, which lost 6 bases and 5 bases, there was a span of 8 bases. For the CDR3, the DNA is TGTGCCAGCAGATTCGGGGATCAGCCCCAGCATTTT. Translation gives CASRFGDQPQHF.

This chain joins TRBV28 and TRBJ2-1; D call uncertain. Trimming took 5 bases from V and 10 from J, leaving 15 bases between them. CDR3 length equals 13 residues. The V gene's germline CDR1 is MDHEN and CDR2 SYDVKM. The CDR3 coding sequence is TGTGCCAGCAGTCCATATTCTAGAATGGAGCAGTTCTTC. Protein: CASSPYSRMEQFF.

This chain connects TRBV4-3 to TRBJ2-7, with D possibly matching TRBD2 (5 bases). The CDR3 loop spans 16 amino acids. The germline V gene has CDR1 LGHNA and CDR2 YSLEER. The V and J ends lost 0 bases and 4 bases respectively, with 16 bases between them. CDR3 nucleotide sequence: TGCGCCAGCAGCCAAGATCTAAACGGGAAGGGATACGAGCAGTACTTC. The encoded protein is CASSQDLNGKGYEQYF.

This clone was seen once. V usage is TRBV18 and J usage is TRBJ1-5; D unresolved. This CDR3 contains 13 residues. Trimming stripped 6 bases from V and 5 bases from J, with 11 bases between. Germline V gene sequence: CDR1 KGHSH, CDR2 LQKENI. The CDR3 nucleotides read TGTGCCAGCTCCTATTCCGGAGATCAGCCCCAGCATTTT. It translates to CASSYSGDQPQHF.

The chain links TRBV5-4 to TRBJ1-6; 7 bases agree with TRBD1. The CDR3 runs to 15 residues. CDR1 and CDR2 from the germline V gene are SGHNT and YYREEE (reference sequence). Trimming cost V 4 bases and J 8 bases; bases outside gene matches: 9. The CDR3 DNA sequence: TGTGCCAGCAGCCCGGAAGGGGGCGCGTATTCACCCCTCCACTTT. Protein product: CASSPEGGAYSPLHF. The full variable domain, its missing parts supplied by reference TRBV5-4 and TRBJ1-6, is ETGVTQSPTHLIKTRGQQVTLRCSSQSGHNTVSWYQQALGQGPQFIFQYYREEENGRGNFPPRFSGLQFPNYSSELNVNALELDDSALYLCASSPEGGAYSPLHFGNGTRLTVT.

This chain uses TRBV28 with TRBJ1-1; 9 bases match TRBD1. CDR1 and CDR2 (germline): MDHEN, SYDVKM. V was pared by 7 bases and J by 5 bases, with 5 bases of the junction left unmatched. The CDR3 extends over 13 amino acids. Here the CDR3 reads CASMWGQGTEAFF. DNA for the CDR3: TGTGCCAGCATGTGGGGACAGGGAACTGAAGCTTTCTTT.

This clone was counted only a few times. The chain recombines TRBV7-2 with TRBJ2-2, with TRBD2 matching over 12 bases. CDR1 is SGHTA, CDR2 FQGNSA, per germline. This CDR3 contains 15 residues. The J segment lost 5 bases and the V segment lost 8 bases, leaving 6 bases of the junction unmatched. In DNA form, the CDR3 reads TGTGCCAGCGGAGGACTAGCGGGGATAACCGGGGAGCTGTTTTTT. It specifies CASGGLAGITGELFF.

J is TRBJ2-7 and V is TRBV27; D perhaps matches TRBD2 (7 bases). From germline, CDR1 is MNHEY and CDR2 SMNVEV (reference sequence). The CDR3 is 12 residues long. Between the trimmed V and J ends, which lost 7 bases and 9 bases, there was a span of 16 bases. The CDR3 coding sequence is TGTGCCAGCATTAAACAGGGAGGGCGGCAGTACTTC. Protein: CASIKQGGRQYF.

The CDR3 reads CASRGGIQTQYF. DNA for the CDR3: TGTGCCAGCAGGGGGGGGATACAGACCCAGTACTTC. The genes are TRBV6-5 and TRBJ2-7, with 7 nucleotides matching TRBD2. Near its end, the DNA agrees better with TRBJ2-5, so the J call may be wrong. This CDR3 spans 12 amino acids. Germline V gene lookup returns CDR1 MNHEY and CDR2 SVGAGI.

DNA of the CDR3: TGTGCCAGCAGCTCATACAGGGGAAGCGCAGATACGCAGTATTTT. Its translation: CASSSYRGSADTQYF. V usage is TRBV11-2 and J usage is TRBJ2-3; 7 bases map to TRBD1. Germline CDR1 reads SGHAT; CDR2 reads FQNNGV. V was pared by 4 bases and J by 4 bases, with 8 bases of the junction left unmatched. CDR3 length equals 15 residues. Filled out from reference TRBV11-2 and TRBJ2-3, the complete variable domain reads EAGVAQSPRYKIIEKRQSVAFWCNPISGHATLYWYQQILGQGPKLLIQFQNNGVVDDSQLPKDRFSAERLKGVDSTLKIQPAKLEDSAVYLCASSSYRGSADTQYFGPGTRLTVL.

The chain has TRBV19 and TRBJ2-2; D unresolved. CDR1 and CDR2 (germline): LNHDA, SQIVND (reference sequence). This CDR3 contains 13 residues. V was trimmed by 7 bases and J by 2 bases, leaving 8 bases between them. CDR3 region: CASNERNTGELFF. The CDR3 DNA reads TGTGCCAGTAACGAGAGAAACACCGGGGAGCTGTTTTTT.

The chain carries TRBV28 and TRBJ1-2, with a weak D call TRBD1 (5 bases). The CDR3 extends over 14 amino acids. The V and J ends lost 7 bases and 8 bases respectively, with 20 bases between them. Germline V gene data show CDR1 as MDHEN and CDR2 as SYDVKM. The CDR3 DNA is TGTGCCAGCACCGACTGGGGGGGGATTGGCGGCTACACCTTC. It is translated as CASTDWGGIGGYTF.

V usage is TRBV2 and J usage is TRBJ2-4; 9 nucleotides agree with TRBD2. Trimming cost V 5 bases and J 2 bases; bases outside gene matches: 10. The CDR3 spans 17 residues. Germline CDR1 SNHLY, CDR2 FYNNEI. CDR3 DNA sequence: TGTGCCAGCAGTCCACTAGGGCGGGAGGGCCCCAAAAACATTCAGTACTTC. Its protein is CASSPLGREGPKNIQYF.

This clone was counted a single time. The V gene is TRBV28, the J gene TRBJ1-5, with a tentative D call TRBD1 (5 bases). V dropped 5 bases and J dropped 6 bases, with 20 bases sitting between them. This CDR3 spans 16 amino acids. Germline CDR1 and CDR2: MDHEN and SYDVKM. The CDR3 loop reads CASSPLVGGGGQPQHF. DNA for the CDR3: TGTGCCAGCAGTCCCTTGGTGGGTGGGGGGGGTCAGCCCCAGCATTTT.

The V and J genes are TRBV28 and TRBJ2-1, with D possibly being TRBD1 (6 bases). The germline CDR1 and CDR2 sequences are MDHEN and SYDVKM. V was cut by 5 bases and J by 0 bases, with 17 bases left in between. The CDR3 contains 17 residues. The DNA for the CDR3 is TGTGCCAGCAGTATCGCCGACAGGTTTAGCTCCTACAATGAGCAGTTCTTC. This gives the protein CASSIADRFSSYNEQFF.